This T cell receptor beta chain derives from a study of long-term antiretroviral therapy in people with HIV (dated by TCRdb to the early 2020s). Context from the whole study: Collection of the earliest samples took place about a decade ahead of the 2015 WHO recommendation for immediate ART, at a time when ART was typically delayed until CD4 counts fell. The cohort contributed about 190 cryopreserved PBMC samples from 30 adults with confirmed HIV infection, collected serially over a mean of about six years (range 1-12). No cross-contamination during QIAcube processing was seen in test extractions of a monoclonal T-cell line run alongside around 31 polyclonal samples. A retrospective serial study tested whether ART initiation and durable HIV suppression were associated with changes in peripheral blood TRB repertoire composition and diversity. Of the 30 to 35 participants with HIV, about a dozen were female. Here is what the overall study found, with its caveats: Limited PBMC availability meant only the TCR beta chain was sequenced, without alpha chain pairing. A significant increase in TRB diversity was found to be associated with ART initiation, although TRB diversity was observed to remain significantly below that of transplant donor controls even after long-term ART. Expanded TRB clones identified before ART initiation dominated the repertoire at all time points, although this dominance fluctuated and declined in many PLHIV after ART. CDR3 length ranges in HIV repertoires were narrower than in controls, and network structure suggested an antigen-experienced repertoire with only a slight naive shift after ART. Inferences about post-ART repertoire changes were limited because no data were available on ART adherence, viral resistance or therapy changes. Because pre-ART samples had limited cell numbers, profiling was done on unsorted PBMC rather than on sorted CD4+ and CD8+ T cells. Samples dated from the mid-2000s to the late 2010s, and the ART regimens used may be less effective than current ones.

Inclusion was restricted to participants for whom at least one PBMC sample before ART initiation and at least two post-ART samples were available. Treatment was received in the United States of America by all participants with HIV. Before DNA extraction, cryopreserved samples of roughly 0.95-10 million PBMC were thawed and washed. At the time of the earliest PBMC sample, participants with HIV were aged between roughly 20 and 60 years. PBMC samples were contributed by each participant from 1-4 timepoints before ART initiation and 2-8 timepoints after ART initiation, with a median of 7 samples. For every participant, serial HIV viral load, CD4+ T-cell count, ART history and demographic data were obtained. Genomic DNA was extracted from unsorted PBMC with a Qiagen kit on a QIAcube, with processing performed in batches of 12 samples. The immunoSEQ hsTCRB v3.0 assay was used at survey level resolution to sequence the TRB variable region. A depth of roughly 35,000-55,000 T-cell genomes per sample was targeted for TRB sequencing. Pooled TRB libraries were sequenced on an Illumina MiSeq with a v3 150-cycle kit. Per the original workflow: Analysis of repertoires was carried out in R inside a reproducible Nextflow workflow spanning QC, data transformation and analysis. LymphoSeq2, an R package for exploring AIRR-Seq data, was used to implement custom analyses. After excluding several samples that yielded fewer than 5000 total TRB sequences, roughly 190 HIV repertoires remained for analysis. Among the approximately 180 HIV repertoires that were kept, around 60 were collected before ART initiation and roughly 130 were collected after ART initiation. Repertoires were downsampled to 5000 TRB nucleotide sequences, with summary statistics averaged over 100 downsampling iterations. TRB sequences were retained for analysis only if CDR3 regions of at least seven amino acids were present. Two measures captured diversity: a Shannon entropy-derived clonality score and the Gini coefficient. Repertoire networks linked the top 5000 CDR3 amino acid sequences whenever two sequences differed by an edit distance of one. Antigen specificity groups and MHC restriction were predicted for TRB CDR3 amino acid sequences with GLIPH2. To flag known CMV, EBV, HIV or tissue antigen associations, CDR3 amino acid sequences were matched against VDJdb and McPAS-TCR. Pre-ART, post-ART and control groups were compared with Wilcoxon signed-rank tests and Holm-Bonferroni correction. Not all clones reach the TCRdb copy of this immuneACCESS table, which keeps in-frame sequences only. Checked studies attribute under half of the gap to unresolved V genes and leave the rest unexplained. The DNA was the basis for D and trimming; V, J and clone size are from that table. In this sample the table shows about 15,000 clones, roughly 90% of which occur a single time. The ten largest account for 13% of the sample.

V and J lose 4 bases and 9 bases, and a span of 10 bases separates them. From a lookup of the germline V gene (reference sequence), CDR1 and CDR2 are LNHDA and SQIVND. Its CDR3 holds 12 amino acids, cysteine through phenylalanine. Of the read, only the CDR3 DNA is kept; its 36 bases are in frame from base 1. The count of this clone is one. The antigen it recognizes is unknown. Per-nucleotide qualities are absent, and no much larger clonotype sits a single base away. The rearranged segments are TRBV19 and TRBJ1-5; the D gene remains uncertain. The clonotype was recovered from a woman aged 40 to 50 with HIV. The source material was unsorted PBMCs, sampled 0.6 years after starting antiretroviral therapy. The CDR3 reads as follows: CASSRRSGPQHF. The DNA sequence is as follows: TGTGCCAGTAGTAGGAGATCAGGGCCCCAGCATTTT.